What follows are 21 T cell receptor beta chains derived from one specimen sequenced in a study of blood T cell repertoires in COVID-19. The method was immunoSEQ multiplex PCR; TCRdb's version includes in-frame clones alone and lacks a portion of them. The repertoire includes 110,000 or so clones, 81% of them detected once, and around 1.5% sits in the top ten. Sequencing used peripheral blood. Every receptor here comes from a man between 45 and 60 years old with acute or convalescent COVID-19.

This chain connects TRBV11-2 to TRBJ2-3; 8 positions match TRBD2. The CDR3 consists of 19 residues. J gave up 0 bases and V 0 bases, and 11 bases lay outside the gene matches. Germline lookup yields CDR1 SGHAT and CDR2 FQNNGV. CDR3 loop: CASSLDGSGGRASTDTQYF. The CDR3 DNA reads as TGTGCCAGCAGCTTAGATGGCAGCGGGGGAAGGGCTAGCACAGATACGCAGTATTTT.

The CDR3 DNA sequence: TGTGCCAGCAGCGCGAACCAGGGAAACACTGAAGCTTTCTTT. Translating it yields CASSANQGNTEAFF. The chain joins TRBV9 to TRBJ1-1; a weak D match, TRBD1 (5 bases). CDR1 is SGDLS and CDR2 is YYNGEE in the germline V gene. V was cut by 3 bases and J by 2 bases, with 11 bases left in between. This CDR3 region has 14 residues.

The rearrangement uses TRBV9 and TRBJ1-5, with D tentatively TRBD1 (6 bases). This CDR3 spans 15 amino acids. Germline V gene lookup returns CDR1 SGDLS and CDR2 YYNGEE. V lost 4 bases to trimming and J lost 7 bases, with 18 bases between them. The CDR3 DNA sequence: TGTGCCAGCAGCCGAGACGCGCAGGGGCGGCAGCCCCAGCATTTT. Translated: CASSRDAQGRQPQHF.

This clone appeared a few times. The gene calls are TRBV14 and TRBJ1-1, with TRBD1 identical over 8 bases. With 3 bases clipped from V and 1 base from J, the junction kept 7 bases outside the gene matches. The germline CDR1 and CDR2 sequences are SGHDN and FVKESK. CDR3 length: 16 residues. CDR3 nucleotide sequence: TGTGCCAGCAGCCATTTCAGGGGGCCCTCGAACACTGAAGCTTTCTTT. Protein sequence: CASSHFRGPSNTEAFF.

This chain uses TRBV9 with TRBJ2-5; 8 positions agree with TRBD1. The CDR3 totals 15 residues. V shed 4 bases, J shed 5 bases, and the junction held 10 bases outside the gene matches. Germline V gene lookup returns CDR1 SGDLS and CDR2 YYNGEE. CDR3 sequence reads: CASSLYSGGRETQYF. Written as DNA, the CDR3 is TGTGCCAGCAGCCTATACTCAGGGGGCCGGGAGACCCAGTACTTC.

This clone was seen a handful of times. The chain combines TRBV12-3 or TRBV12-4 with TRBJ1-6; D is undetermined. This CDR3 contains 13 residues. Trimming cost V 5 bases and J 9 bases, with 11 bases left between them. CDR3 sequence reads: CASSVTETSPLHF. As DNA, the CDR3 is TGTGCCAGCAGTGTCACAGAGACTTCACCCCTCCACTTT.

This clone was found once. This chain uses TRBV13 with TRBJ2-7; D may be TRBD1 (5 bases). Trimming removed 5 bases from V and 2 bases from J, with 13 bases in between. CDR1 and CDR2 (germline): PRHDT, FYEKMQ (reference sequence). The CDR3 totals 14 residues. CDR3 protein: CASSRFRAPYEQYF. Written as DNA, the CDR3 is TGTGCCAGCAGCCGGTTCAGGGCTCCCTACGAGCAGTACTTC.

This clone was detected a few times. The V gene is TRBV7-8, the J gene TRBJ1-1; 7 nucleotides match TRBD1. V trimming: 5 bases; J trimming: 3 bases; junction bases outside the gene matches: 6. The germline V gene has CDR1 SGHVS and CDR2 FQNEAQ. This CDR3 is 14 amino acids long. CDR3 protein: CASSPATGDTEAFF. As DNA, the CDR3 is TGTGCCAGCAGCCCTGCTACAGGGGACACTGAAGCTTTCTTT.

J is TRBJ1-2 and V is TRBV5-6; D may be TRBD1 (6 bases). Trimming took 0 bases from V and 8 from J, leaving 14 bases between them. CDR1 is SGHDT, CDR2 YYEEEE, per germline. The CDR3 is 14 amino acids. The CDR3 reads CASSLGSRQAGYTF. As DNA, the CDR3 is TGTGCCAGCAGCTTGGGTTCCAGACAGGCAGGCTACACCTTC.

The CDR3 protein is CASSLEGTRGYTF. The CDR3 DNA sequence: TGCGCCAGCAGCTTGGAAGGGACAAGGGGCTACACCTTC. The chain recombines TRBV5-1 with TRBJ1-2; D perhaps matches TRBD1 (6 bases). The CDR3 spans 13 residues. Germline CDR1 and CDR2: SGHRS and YFSETQ. V lost 0 bases and J 8 bases, leaving 11 bases between the germline ends. Full variable domain (remainder filled in from reference TRBV5-1 and TRBJ1-2): KAGVTQTPRYLIKTRGQQVTLSCSPISGHRSVSWYQQTPGQGLQFLFEYFSETQRNKGNFPGRFSGRQFSNSRSEMNVSTLELGDSALYLCASSLEGTRGYTFGSGTRLTVV.

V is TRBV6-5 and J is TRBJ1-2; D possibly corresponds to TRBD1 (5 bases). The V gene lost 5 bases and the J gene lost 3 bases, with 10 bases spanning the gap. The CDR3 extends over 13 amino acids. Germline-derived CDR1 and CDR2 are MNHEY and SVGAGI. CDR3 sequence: CASSTGRDYGYTF. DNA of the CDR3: TGTGCCAGCAGTACGGGCAGGGACTATGGCTACACCTTC.

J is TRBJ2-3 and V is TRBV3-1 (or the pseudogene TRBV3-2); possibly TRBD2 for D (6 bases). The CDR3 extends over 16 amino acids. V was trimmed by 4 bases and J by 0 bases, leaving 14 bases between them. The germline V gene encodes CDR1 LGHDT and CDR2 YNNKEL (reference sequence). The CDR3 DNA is TGTGCCAGCAGCCCCGGGGGAAGAGACAGCACAGATACGCAGTATTTT. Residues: CASSPGGRDSTDTQYF.

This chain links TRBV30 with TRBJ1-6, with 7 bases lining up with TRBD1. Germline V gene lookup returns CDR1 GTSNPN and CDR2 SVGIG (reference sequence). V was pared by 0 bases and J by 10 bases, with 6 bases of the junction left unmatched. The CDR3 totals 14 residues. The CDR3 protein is CAWSVDRVKSPLHF. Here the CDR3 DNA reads TGTGCCTGGAGTGTCGACAGGGTAAAATCACCCCTCCACTTT.

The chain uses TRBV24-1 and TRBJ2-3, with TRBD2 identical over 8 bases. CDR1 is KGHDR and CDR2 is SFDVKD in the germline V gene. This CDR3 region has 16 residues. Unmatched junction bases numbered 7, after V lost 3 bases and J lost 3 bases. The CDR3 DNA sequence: TGTGCCACCAGTGATCCCCGGGAGGGAGTGACAGATACGCAGTATTTT. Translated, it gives CATSDPREGVTDTQYF.

CDR3 DNA: TGTGCCAGCAGCTTAGGACGGACAGGGTCTGGGGCCAACGTCCTGACTTTC. This gives the protein CASSLGRTGSGANVLTF. J is TRBJ2-6 and V is TRBV7-6, with TRBD1 identical over 8 bases. Trimming removed 1 base from V and 1 base from J; junction bases left unmatched: 3. Germline CDR1 and CDR2: SGHVS and FNYEAQ. The CDR3 totals 17 residues.

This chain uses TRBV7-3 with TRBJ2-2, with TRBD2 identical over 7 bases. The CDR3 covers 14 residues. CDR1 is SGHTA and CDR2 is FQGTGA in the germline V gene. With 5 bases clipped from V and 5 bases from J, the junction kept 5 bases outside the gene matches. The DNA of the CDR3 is TGTGCCAGCAGCCCCCCCGGGGGGACCGGGGAGCTGTTTTTT. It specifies CASSPPGGTGELFF. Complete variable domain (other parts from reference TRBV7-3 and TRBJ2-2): GAGVSQTPSNKVTEKGKYVELRCDPISGHTALYWYRQSLGQGPEFLIYFQGTGAADDSGLPNDRFFAVRPEGSVSTLKIQRTERGDSAVYLCASSPPGGTGELFFGEGSRLTVL.

CDR3 DNA: TGTGCCAGCAGTGCTCCCGGGACTAGCGGGGGAGGGGATACGCAGTATTTT. Its translation is CASSAPGTSGGGDTQYF. The V gene is TRBV6-1, the J gene TRBJ2-3; 14 bases align to TRBD2. Trimming removed 4 bases from V and 6 bases from J; junction bases left unmatched: 9. Germline V gene sequence: CDR1 MNHNS, CDR2 SASEGT. The CDR3 sequence is 17 residues long.

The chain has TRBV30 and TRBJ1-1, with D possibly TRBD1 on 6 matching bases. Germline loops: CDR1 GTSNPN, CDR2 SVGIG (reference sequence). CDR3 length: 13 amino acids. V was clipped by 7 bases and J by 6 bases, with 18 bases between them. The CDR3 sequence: CASKVGTKAEAFF. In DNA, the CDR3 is TGTGCCTCCAAAGTAGGGACAAAGGCTGAAGCTTTCTTT. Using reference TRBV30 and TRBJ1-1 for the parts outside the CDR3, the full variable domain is SQTIHQWPATLVQPVGSPLSLECTVEGTSNPNLYWYRQAAGRGLQLLFYSVGIGQISSEVPQNLSASRPQDRQFILSSKKLLLSDSGFYLCASKVGTKAEAFFGQGTRLTVV.

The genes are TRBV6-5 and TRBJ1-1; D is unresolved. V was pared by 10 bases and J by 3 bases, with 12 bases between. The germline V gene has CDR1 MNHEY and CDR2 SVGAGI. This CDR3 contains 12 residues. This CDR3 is CATWEGDTEAFF. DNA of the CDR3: TGTGCCACCTGGGAGGGAGACACTGAAGCTTTCTTT.

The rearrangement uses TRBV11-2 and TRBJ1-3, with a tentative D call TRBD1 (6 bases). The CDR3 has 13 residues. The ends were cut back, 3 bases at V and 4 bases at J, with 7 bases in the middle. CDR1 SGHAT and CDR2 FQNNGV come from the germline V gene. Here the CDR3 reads CASSFRGGNTIYF. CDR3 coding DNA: TGTGCCAGCAGCTTTAGGGGGGGAAACACCATATATTTT.

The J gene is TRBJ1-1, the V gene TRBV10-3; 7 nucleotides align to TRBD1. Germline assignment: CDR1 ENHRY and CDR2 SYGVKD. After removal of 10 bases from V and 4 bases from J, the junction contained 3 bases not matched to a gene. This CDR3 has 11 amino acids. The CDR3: CATRQGTEAFF. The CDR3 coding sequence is TGTGCCACCCGACAGGGCACTGAAGCTTTCTTT.